This TCR beta chain was profiled in a study of cytomegalovirus exposure and HLA in healthy donors. The study, taken as a whole, reports: Earlier results showed most TCR beta V segments being productive about 87% or about 30% of the time. Sequences of the TCR beta chain were said to predict the HLA-A and HLA-B alleles of most subjects accurately. In a later analysis, specific HLA alleles were associated with 15,000 to 20,000 TCR beta sequences at a 0.05 false discovery rate. Presence/absence analyses assumed roughly uniform sequencing depth across donors, which may not hold.

Trimming cost V 6 bases and J 5 bases, with 10 bases left between them. Germline loops: CDR1 MNHEY, CDR2 SVGAGI. The CDR3 contains 13 residues. The primer mix had 60 Vbeta and 13 Jbeta primers. Only in-frame clones appear in the TCRdb table, and some are missing; sequencing was by immunoSEQ multiplex PCR. The profile shows approximately 190,000 clones, roughly four fifths of them singletons. In the case of this clone: Its specificity is not known.

The rearrangement uses TRBV6-5 and TRBJ1-4, with a possible D match to TRBD1 (5 bases). The sequencing sample was made of PBMCs. The sequence was obtained from a boy between 2 and 10 years old in good health and CMV-seronegative. The DNA for the CDR3 is TGTGCCAGCAGCCTCAGACAGAATGAAAAACTGTTTTTT. This codes for CASSLRQNEKLFF.